This entry describes one TCR beta chain. The antigen remains unidentified. Germline trimming cut 8 bases from V and 5 bases from J; bases unmatched to any gene: 10. Per germline, CDR1 SEHNR and CDR2 FQNEAQ (reference sequence). This CDR3 comprises 14 residues. This sample stems from a study of OX40 agonist ivuxolimab in advanced cancers. Study-level background: Checkpoint inhibitors had been given previously to roughly 40% of patients. Of the patients, three showed partial responses, one with hepatocellular carcinoma and two with cutaneous melanoma.

Using immunoSEQ multiplex PCR, the repertoire was profiled, and TCRdb retains in-frame clones only, with some absent. In the table there are approximately 54,000 clones, 80% to 95% of which are singletons. Regarding the study as a whole: In CD8+ T cells, expanded clones were on average more numerous than in CD4+. Partial responders receiving 0.1-3.0 mg/kg showed among the lowest clonal expansion.

The sample in question was CD4+ or CD8+ T cells sorted from blood, obtained in a trial of the OX40 agonist ivuxolimab. This receptor was taken from an adult with an advanced solid tumor such as melanoma, head and neck, liver or kidney cancer. The chain couples TRBV7-9 to TRBJ1-2, with 8 nucleotides matching TRBD1. CDR3 region: CASQTGDHPYGYTF. DNA for the CDR3: TGTGCCAGCCAGACAGGGGATCATCCGTATGGCTACACCTTC.